The T cell receptor beta chain under discussion was sequenced for a study of long-term antiretroviral therapy in people with HIV. Germline CDR1 SEHNR, CDR2 FQNEAQ (reference sequence). Trimming stripped 4 bases from V and 6 bases from J, with 16 bases between. CDR3 length: 15 residues. Sequencing used immunoSEQ v3.0 at survey level. Measured with immunoSEQ multiplex PCR; TCRdb has only the in-frame clones, and not every one. The repertoire consists of 15,000 to 20,000 clones, with 70% to 90% occurring once and the leading ten covering about 11%. The chain recombines TRBV7-9 with TRBJ2-1; the D is unclear. The sample consisted of unsorted PBMCs, taken 0.7 years before starting antiretroviral therapy. This clonotype originated in a man in his forties or fifties with HIV. CDR3 sequence reads: CASSSHPTLGNEQFF. CDR3 DNA sequence: TGTGCCAGCAGCTCTCACCCCACCCTGGGCAATGAGCAGTTCTTC. Based on the CDR3 plus reference TRBV7-9 and TRBJ2-1, the full variable domain is DTGVSQNPRHKITKRGQNVTFRCDPISEHNRLYWYRQTLGQGPEFLTYFQNEAQLEKSRLLSDRFSAERPKGSFSTLEIQRTEQGDSAMYLCASSSHPTLGNEQFFGPGTRLTVL.